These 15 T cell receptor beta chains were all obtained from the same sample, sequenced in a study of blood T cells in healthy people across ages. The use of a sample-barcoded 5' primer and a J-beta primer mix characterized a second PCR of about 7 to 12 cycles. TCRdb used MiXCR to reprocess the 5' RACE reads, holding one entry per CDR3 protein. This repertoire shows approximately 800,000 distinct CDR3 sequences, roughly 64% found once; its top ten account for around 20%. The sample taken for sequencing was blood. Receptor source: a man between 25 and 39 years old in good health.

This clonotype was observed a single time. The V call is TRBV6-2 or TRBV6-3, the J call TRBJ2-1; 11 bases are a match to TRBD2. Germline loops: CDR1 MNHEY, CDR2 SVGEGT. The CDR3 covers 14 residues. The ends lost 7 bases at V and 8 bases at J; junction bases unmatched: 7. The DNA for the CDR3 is TGTGCCAGCAACTTAGCGGGAGGGCTACATGAGCAGTTCTTC. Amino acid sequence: CASNLAGGLHEQFF.

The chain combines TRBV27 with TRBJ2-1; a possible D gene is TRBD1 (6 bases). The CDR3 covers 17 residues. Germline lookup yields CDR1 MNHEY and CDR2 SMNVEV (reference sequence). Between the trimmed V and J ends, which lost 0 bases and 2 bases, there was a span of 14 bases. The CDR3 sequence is CASSLSTPGAPYNEQFF. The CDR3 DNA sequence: TGTGCCAGCAGTTTATCCACCCCAGGGGCACCCTACAATGAGCAGTTCTTC.

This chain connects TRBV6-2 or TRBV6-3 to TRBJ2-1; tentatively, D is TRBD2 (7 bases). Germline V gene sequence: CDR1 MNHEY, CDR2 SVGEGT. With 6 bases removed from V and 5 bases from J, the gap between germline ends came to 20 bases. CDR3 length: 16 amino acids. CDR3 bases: TGTGCCAGCAGGCGCCCTTATCGGGGGGCCAACAATGAGCAGTTCTTC. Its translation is CASRRPYRGANNEQFF.

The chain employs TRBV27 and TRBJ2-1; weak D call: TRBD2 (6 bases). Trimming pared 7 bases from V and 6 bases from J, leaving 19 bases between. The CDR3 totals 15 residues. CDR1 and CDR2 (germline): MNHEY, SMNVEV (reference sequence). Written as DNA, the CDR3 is TGTGCCAGCAAACAGACTAGTCATAATTTCAATGAGCAGTTCTTC. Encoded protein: CASKQTSHNFNEQFF.

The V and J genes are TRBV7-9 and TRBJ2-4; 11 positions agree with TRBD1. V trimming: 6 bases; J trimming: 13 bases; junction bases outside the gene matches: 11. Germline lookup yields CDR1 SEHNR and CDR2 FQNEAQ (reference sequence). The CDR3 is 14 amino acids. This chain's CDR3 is CASRPGQGAREQYF. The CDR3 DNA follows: TGTGCCAGCAGACCTGGACAGGGGGCTCGGGAGCAGTACTTC.

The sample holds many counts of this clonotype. The DNA of the CDR3 is TGTGCCAGCAGCCCCGGGACTTCTGTACGGGAGCAGTACTTC. Residues: CASSPGTSVREQYF. This chain links TRBV7-9 with TRBJ2-7; the D gene is possibly TRBD2 (6 bases). Trimming left V 5 bases short and J 7 bases short, with 18 bases between. The CDR3 is 14 amino acids. Germline values: CDR1 SEHNR, CDR2 FQNEAQ (reference sequence).

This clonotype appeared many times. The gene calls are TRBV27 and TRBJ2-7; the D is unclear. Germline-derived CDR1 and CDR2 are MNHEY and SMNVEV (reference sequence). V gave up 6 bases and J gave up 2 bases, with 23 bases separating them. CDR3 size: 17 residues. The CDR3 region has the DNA TGTGCCAGCAGCGCGCGACTGGAATCCCTTCTCGCCTACGAGCAGTACTTC. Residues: CASSARLESLLAYEQYF.

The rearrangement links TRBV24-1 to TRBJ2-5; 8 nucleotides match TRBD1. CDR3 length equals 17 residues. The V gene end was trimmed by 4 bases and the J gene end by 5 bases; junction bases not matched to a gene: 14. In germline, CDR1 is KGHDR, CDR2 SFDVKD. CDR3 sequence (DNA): TGTGCCACCAGTGAACCACAGGGGGATCCCGTTCGGGAGACCCAGTACTTC. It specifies CATSEPQGDPVRETQYF.

This CDR3 reads CASSQAPGTSGKSSYNEQFF. The CDR3 coding sequence is TGTGCCAGCAGCCAAGCGCCCGGGACTAGCGGGAAGAGCTCCTACAATGAGCAGTTCTTC. This sequence joins TRBV4-2 and TRBJ2-1; 13 bases fit TRBD2. The CDR3 length is 20 residues. Germline CDR1 reads LGHNA; CDR2 reads YNFKEQ. V shed 1 base, J shed 0 bases, and the junction held 9 bases outside the gene matches.

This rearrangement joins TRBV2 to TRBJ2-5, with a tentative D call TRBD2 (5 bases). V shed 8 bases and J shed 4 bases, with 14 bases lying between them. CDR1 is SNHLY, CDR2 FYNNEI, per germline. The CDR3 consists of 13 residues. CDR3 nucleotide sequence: TGTGCCAGCCGGTCGCTAGCAGCAGAGACCCAGTACTTC. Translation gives CASRSLAAETQYF.

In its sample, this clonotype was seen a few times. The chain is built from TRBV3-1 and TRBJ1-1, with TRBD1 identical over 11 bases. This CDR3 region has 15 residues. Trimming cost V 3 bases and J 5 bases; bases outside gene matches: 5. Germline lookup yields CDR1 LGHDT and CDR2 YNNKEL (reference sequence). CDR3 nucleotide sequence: TGTGCCAGCAGCCATACCGGGACAGGGGGGACTGAAGCTTTCTTT. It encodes CASSHTGTGGTEAFF.

The CDR3: CASRSVGLYEQYF. The DNA for the CDR3 is TGTGCCAGCAGGTCCGTAGGTCTCTACGAGCAGTACTTC. The chain joins TRBV6-2 or TRBV6-3 to TRBJ2-7; unclear D gene. CDR1 and CDR2 (germline): MNHEY, SVGEGT. The CDR3 covers 13 residues. The V and J ends lost 6 bases and 3 bases respectively, with 12 bases between them.

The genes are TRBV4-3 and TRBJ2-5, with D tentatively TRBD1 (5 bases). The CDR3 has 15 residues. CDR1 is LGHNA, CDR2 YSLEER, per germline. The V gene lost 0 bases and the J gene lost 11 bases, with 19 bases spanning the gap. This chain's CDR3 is CASSQDHYLDNEQYF. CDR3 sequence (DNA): TGCGCCAGCAGCCAAGACCACTACCTGGACAATGAGCAGTACTTC.

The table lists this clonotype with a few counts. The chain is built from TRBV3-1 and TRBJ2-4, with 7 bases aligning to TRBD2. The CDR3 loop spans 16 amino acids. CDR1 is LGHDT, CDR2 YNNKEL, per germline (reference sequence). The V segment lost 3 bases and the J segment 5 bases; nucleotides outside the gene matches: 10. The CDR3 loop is CASSQSGEGIENIQYF. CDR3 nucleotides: TGTGCCAGCAGCCAGAGCGGGGAAGGTATCGAAAACATTCAGTACTTC. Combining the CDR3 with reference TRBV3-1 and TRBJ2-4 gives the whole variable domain DTAVSQTPKYLVTQMGNDKSIKCEQNLGHDTMYWYKQDSKKFLKIMFSYNNKELIINETVPNRFSPKSPDKAHLNLHINSLELGDSAVYFCASSQSGEGIENIQYFGAGTRLSVL.

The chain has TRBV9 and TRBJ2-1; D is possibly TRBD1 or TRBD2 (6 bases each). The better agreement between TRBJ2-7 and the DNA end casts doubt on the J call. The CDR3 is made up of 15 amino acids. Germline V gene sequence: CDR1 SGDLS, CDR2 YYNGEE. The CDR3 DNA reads TGTGCCAGCAGCGTCGGGGGCGGTCCCTACAATGAGCAGTACTTC. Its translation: CASSVGGGPYNEQYF.